Following are 15 T cell receptor beta chains from one sample sequenced in a study of T cell responses to AZD1222 COVID-19 vaccine. Method: immunoSEQ multiplex PCR; TCRdb's copy keeps in-frame clones and lacks some. Among around 160,000 clones, around nine tenths were seen once, and the ten largest hold less than 5.5%. The input for sequencing was peripheral blood, taken on day 0 of AZD1222 vaccination. Every receptor here comes from an adult in good health.

This chain joins TRBV5-4 and TRBJ2-1; D remains ambiguous. Germline CDR1 is SGHNT and CDR2 is YYREEE (reference sequence). V dropped 1 base and J dropped 4 bases, with 3 bases sitting between them. This CDR3 is 12 amino acids long. As DNA, the CDR3 is TGTGCCAGCAGCTTGCCGTACAATGAGCAGTTCTTC. Translated: CASSLPYNEQFF.

As to this clone: The junction shows a germline mismatch at one end, possibly a read error. The chain combines TRBV5-6 with TRBJ2-7; D possibly corresponds to TRBD1 (6 bases). The length of the CDR3 is 14 residues. Germline values: CDR1 SGHDT, CDR2 YYEEEE. The chain's CDR3 is CASTLRVTGREQYF. CDR3 coding DNA: TGTGCCAGCACCTTGCGGGTTACAGGGCGGGAGCAGTACTTC.

V gene TRBV11-2 combines with J gene TRBJ1-5; D may be TRBD1 (6 bases). There are 13 residues in the CDR3. Germline V lookup: CDR1 SGHAT, CDR2 FQNNGV. V was cut by 5 bases and J by 5 bases, with 10 bases left in between. The CDR3 sequence is CASSRDNHQPQHF. The DNA of the CDR3 is TGTGCCAGCAGCCGGGACAACCATCAGCCCCAGCATTTT.

This clone was recorded once. J is TRBJ1-5 and V is TRBV21-1. TRBV21-1 is an annotated pseudogene. CDR3 length equals 16 residues. The CDR3 sequence: CASSKFESFLNQPQHF. CDR3 coding DNA: TGTGCCAGCAGCAAGTTTGAGAGCTTCCTCAATCAGCCCCAGCATTTT.

This clone was observed a single time. The chain is built from TRBV4-3 and TRBJ1-2; D remains ambiguous. The germline V gene encodes CDR1 LGHNA and CDR2 YSLEER. Deletions cut 3 bases from V and 0 bases from J, with 14 bases between. This CDR3 has 16 residues. The CDR3 nucleotides read TGCGCCAGCAGCCACTTCAGCCTCAGTTCTAACTATGGCTACACCTTC. This translates into CASSHFSLSSNYGYTF.

V usage is TRBV5-4 and J usage is TRBJ1-3; weak D call: TRBD1 (5 bases). V was cut by 0 bases and J by 7 bases, with 11 bases left in between. The CDR3 is made up of 14 amino acids. Germline CDR1 and CDR2: SGHNT and YYREEE (reference sequence). The CDR3 sequence is CASSLAPRANTIYF. In DNA form, the CDR3 reads TGTGCCAGCAGCTTGGCCCCCAGGGCTAACACCATATATTTT. The full variable domain, in which reference TRBV5-4 and TRBJ1-3 provide the parts outside the CDR3, is ETGVTQSPTHLIKTRGQQVTLRCSSQSGHNTVSWYQQALGQGPQFIFQYYREEENGRGNFPPRFSGLQFPNYSSELNVNALELDDSALYLCASSLAPRANTIYFGEGSWLTVV.

The chain has TRBV6-2 or TRBV6-3 and TRBJ2-3; tentative D call: TRBD1 (5 bases). Germline CDR1 MNHEY, CDR2 SVGEGT. Trimming cost V 0 bases and J 4 bases, with 14 bases left between them. This CDR3 spans 16 amino acids. CDR3 sequence: CASSYSSRLGADTQYF. In DNA form, the CDR3 reads TGTGCCAGCAGTTACTCGTCGCGATTAGGGGCAGATACGCAGTATTTT.

V is TRBV10-1 and J is TRBJ1-5; D possibly corresponds to TRBD1 (5 bases). Germline CDR1 WNHNN, CDR2 SYGVQD (reference sequence). This CDR3 is 14 amino acids long. V dropped 7 bases and J dropped 3 bases, with 13 bases sitting between them. CDR3 DNA: TGCGCCAGCACCTACAGGACTCTCAATCAGCCCCAGCATTTT. Protein: CASTYRTLNQPQHF.

The chain couples TRBV28 to TRBJ1-6, with no clear D. The CDR3 spans 14 residues. V gave up 7 bases and J gave up 8 bases, with 15 bases separating them. Germline V gene data show CDR1 as MDHEN and CDR2 as SYDVKM. This CDR3 reads CASNSRVGDSPLHF. The DNA of the CDR3 is TGTGCCAGCAATTCGAGGGTGGGTGATTCACCCCTCCACTTT. Full variable domain (missing parts from reference TRBV28 and TRBJ1-6): DVKVTQSSRYLVKRTGEKVFLECVQDMDHENMFWYRQDPGLGLRLIYFSYDVKMKEKGDIPEGYSVSREKKERFSLILESASTNQTSMYLCASNSRVGDSPLHFGNGTRLTVT.

This sequence joins TRBV5-4 and TRBJ2-1; D gene uncertain. Trimming removed 8 bases from V and 5 bases from J, with 14 bases in between. Germline V gene lookup returns CDR1 SGHNT and CDR2 YYREEE (reference sequence). The CDR3 has 13 amino acids. The CDR3 here is CARRSWGNNEQFF. DNA of the CDR3: TGTGCCAGGAGATCTTGGGGTAACAATGAGCAGTTCTTC.

The chain links TRBV11-2 to TRBJ2-7; D is perhaps TRBD1 or TRBD2 (5 bases each). The germline V gene has CDR1 SGHAT and CDR2 FQNNGV. Between the trimmed V and J ends, which lost 2 bases and 3 bases, there was a span of 17 bases. The CDR3 totals 16 residues. The CDR3 DNA is TGTGCCAGCAGCTTATTAGGGGCATCGGGGAGCTACGAGCAGTACTTC. Its translation is CASSLLGASGSYEQYF.

This rearrangement joins TRBV18 to TRBJ1-3, with a tentative D call TRBD1 (6 bases). V lost 3 bases and J 3 bases, leaving 12 bases between the germline ends. This CDR3 region has 15 residues. Per germline, CDR1 KGHSH and CDR2 LQKENI. The CDR3 protein is CASSPGGSFGNTIYF. For the CDR3, the DNA is TGTGCCAGCTCACCGGGGGGCTCCTTTGGAAACACCATATATTTT.

The rearrangement joins TRBV7-2 to TRBJ2-3; D is possibly TRBD1 (6 bases). CDR1 is SGHTA and CDR2 is FQGNSA in the germline V gene. V was clipped by 0 bases and J by 0 bases, with 13 bases between them. This CDR3 contains 17 residues. The CDR3 region is CASSLAGGVTSTDTQYF. Here the CDR3 DNA reads TGTGCCAGCAGCTTAGCTGGGGGCGTCACCAGCACAGATACGCAGTATTTT.

The J gene is TRBJ2-5, the V gene TRBV28; 9 nucleotides align to TRBD1. V shed 10 bases and J 5 bases; nucleotides not matched to a gene: 8. The CDR3 covers 13 residues. Germline CDR1 is MDHEN and CDR2 is SYDVKM. This CDR3 reads CATTGGETETQYF. CDR3 bases: TGTGCCACCACAGGGGGCGAAACCGAGACCCAGTACTTC.

The V and J genes are TRBV6-5 and TRBJ1-1; possible D gene TRBD1, 6 bases. Germline lookup yields CDR1 MNHEY and CDR2 SVGAGI. This CDR3 comprises 13 residues. Deletions cut 6 bases from V and 2 bases from J, with 10 bases between. The CDR3 DNA is TGTGCCAGCAGGCTACAGGGTAACACTGAAGCTTTCTTT. It translates to CASRLQGNTEAFF.